The present T cell receptor beta chain was sequenced within a study of long-term antiretroviral therapy in people with HIV. Germline trimming cut 4 bases from V and 8 bases from J; bases unmatched to any gene: 12. The CDR3 contains 15 residues. Germline V gene lookup returns CDR1 SGHRS and CDR2 YFSETQ. The assay used was immunoSEQ (version v3.0), run at survey level. Sequenced by immunoSEQ multiplex PCR; TCRdb stores in-frame clones only, minus some. Of nearly 30,000 clones in the sample, 75% to 90% were seen once. The sample was unsorted PBMCs, taken 3.2 years before starting antiretroviral therapy. The receptor's source is a man over 45 with HIV. The chain uses TRBV5-1 and TRBJ1-2; TRBD1 agrees at 9 bases. The CDR3: CASSPQGGQGGGYTF. The CDR3 nucleotides read TGCGCCAGCAGCCCGCAGGGGGGACAGGGCGGCGGCTACACCTTC. The entire variable domain, with the rest obtained from reference TRBV5-1 and TRBJ1-2, is as follows: KAGVTQTPRYLIKTRGQQVTLSCSPISGHRSVSWYQQTPGQGLQFLFEYFSETQRNKGNFPGRFSGRQFSNSRSEMNVSTLELGDSALYLCASSPQGGQGGGYTFGSGTRLTVV.